This is a list of T cell receptor beta chains from one sample in a study of cytomegalovirus exposure and HLA in healthy donors. Some clones are missing from TCRdb's copy, which holds only in-frame ones; the method was immunoSEQ multiplex PCR. The table lists 65,000 to 80,000 clones, approximately 93% of them singletons, with approximately 2.1% in the top ten. The sequenced sample was PBMCs. These receptor sequences come from a woman younger than 30 in good health and CMV-seronegative. Each CDR3 is given with its conserved first and last residue. D genes are given only for firm matches. A clone size is listed for some rows: how often the clone was seen (once, few, many), or a class if it is expanded.

TRBJ1-5	TRBV30	.	.	TGTGCCTGGAGTCCGGACGAGGGTCAGCCCCAGCATTTT	CAWSPDEGQPQHF
TRBJ1-1	TRBV7-8	.	TRBD1	TGTGCCAGCAGCCTTCGGACAGGGGACACTGAAGCTTTCTTT	CASSLRTGDTEAFF
TRBJ2-3	TRBV7-9	.	TRBD1	TGTGCCAGCAGCTCCCCGCTAAACCCCGGGACAGGCCCCACAGATACGCAGTATTTT	CASSSPLNPGTGPTDTQYF
TRBJ1-2	TRBV16	.	.	TGTGCCAGCAGCCAATTACTCACTTCCTATGGCTACACCTTC	CASSQLLTSYGYTF
TRBJ2-7	TRBV11-2	.	TRBD1	TGTGCCAGCAGCGGAGGACAGGGCCCCCGCTACGAGCAGTACTTC	CASSGGQGPRYEQYF
TRBJ2-6	TRBV11-2	.	TRBD1	TGTGCCAGCAGCTTGGCCACAGGGGCTGGGGCCAACGTCCTGACTTTC	CASSLATGAGANVLTF
TRBJ1-1	TRBV7-8	.	.	TGTGCCAGCAGCTTAGGGACACCTGATTTCAACACTGAAGCTTTCTTT	CASSLGTPDFNTEAFF
TRBJ2-7	TRBV27	.	TRBD1	TGTGCCAGCAGTTCGTTCGGGACAGGGGTCTACGAGCAGTACTTC	CASSSFGTGVYEQYF
TRBJ2-7	TRBV19	.	.	TGTGCCAGTAGTATACACGTAGGAACTATTCGGGACGAGCAGTACTTC	CASSIHVGTIRDEQYF
TRBJ2-7	TRBV19	.	TRBD2	TGTGCCAGTAGTATAGCAGGCGGGAGCTCCTACGAGCAGTACTTC	CASSIAGGSSYEQYF
TRBJ1-5	TRBV7-9	.	.	TGTGCCAGCAGCCGTGAGGAGCGGCCCCAGCATTTT	CASSREERPQHF
TRBJ2-1	TRBV7-2	.	TRBD2	TGTGCCAGCAGCTTAGCGGATTTGGGCGGGGGGGCCTACAATGAGCAGTTCTTC	CASSLADLGGGAYNEQFF
TRBJ2-7	TRBV2	.	TRBD2	TGTGCCAGCAGGGCTAGCGGGAGGTATGGAGAGCAGTACTTC	CASRASGRYGEQYF
TRBJ1-4	TRBV7-3	.	.	TGTGCCAGCAGCTTAGTTGAGGAGACTAATGAAAAACTGTTTTTT	CASSLVEETNEKLFF
TRBJ2-5	TRBV10-3	.	TRBD2	TGTGCCATCAGTGATGTAGCGGGGGGACCGCTCGACCAAGAGACCCAGTACTTC	CAISDVAGGPLDQETQYF
TRBJ2-7	TRBV5-4	.	TRBD1	TGTGCCAGCAGCTTGGTAGGGCAGGGGGTCGAGCAGTACTTC	CASSLVGQGVEQYF
TRBJ2-1	TRBV7-7	.	.	TGTGCTAGCAAGGACGGGAGCTCCTACAATGAGCAGTTCTTC	CASKDGSSYNEQFF
TRBJ1-2	TRBV7-9	once	.	TGTGCCAGCAGCCAAAGATCGACAGTTTATGGCTACACCTTC	CASSQRSTVYGYTF
TRBJ2-3	TRBV5-4	.	TRBD2	TGTGCCAGCAGCTTGCCGGGGGGGCGGGGTGGCACAGATACGCAGTATTTT	CASSLPGGRGGTDTQYF
TRBJ2-7	TRBV5-1	.	TRBD2	TGCGCCAGCAGCTTGGCGGGACTAGTACCGTACGAGCAGTACTTC	CASSLAGLVPYEQYF
TRBJ1-1	TRBV7-9	.	.	TGTGCCAGCAGCCGGGTACAGGGCTACAACACTGAAGCTTTCTTT	CASSRVQGYNTEAFF
TRBJ1-5	TRBV11-2	.	.	TGTGCCAGCAGCCTCCAGATCAATAATCAGCCCCAGCATTTT	CASSLQINNQPQHF
TRBJ2-2	TRBV13	.	TRBD2	TGTGCCAGCAGCTCAGGACTAGCGGGAGGGAACACCGGGGAGCTGTTTTTT	CASSSGLAGGNTGELFF
TRBJ2-3	TRBV2	.	.	TGTGCCAGCAGTGGGTTTTGGGGGCAGAGCACAGATACGCAGTATTTT	CASSGFWGQSTDTQYF
TRBJ1-1	TRBV28	.	.	TGTGCCAGCCGGCTAGCGGCGGGCACTGAAGCTTTCTTT	CASRLAAGTEAFF
TRBJ2-7	TRBV10-2	.	TRBD1	TGCGCCAGCAGTGAGGTGGGACAGAGCTACGAGCAGTACTTC	CASSEVGQSYEQYF
TRBJ2-7	TRBV4-1	few	TRBD2	TGCGCCAGCAGCCAACGGACAACTAGCGGGAGTTTCTACGAGCAGTACTTC	CASSQRTTSGSFYEQYF
TRBJ1-4	TRBV2	.	.	TGTGCCAGCAGTGACGGGGTAAATGAAAAACTGTTTTTT	CASSDGVNEKLFF
TRBJ2-5	TRBV18	.	TRBD1	TGTGCCAGCTCACCACGGTTTCAAGGGGGCGGAGAGACCCAGTACTTC	CASSPRFQGGGETQYF
TRBJ1-5	TRBV29-1	.	TRBD1	TGCAGCGTTGGTGGAGGGCCAGGGGGGCAGCCCCAGCATTTT	CSVGGGPGGQPQHF
TRBJ2-1	TRBV2	.	.	TGTGCCAGCAGTGATTGGGGCCACCGAGAGCAGTTCTTC	CASSDWGHREQFF
TRBJ2-1	TRBV5-1	once	TRBD2	TGCGCCAGCAGCTTGGTTGCGGGGGGGCCCAATGAGCAGTTCTTC	CASSLVAGGPNEQFF